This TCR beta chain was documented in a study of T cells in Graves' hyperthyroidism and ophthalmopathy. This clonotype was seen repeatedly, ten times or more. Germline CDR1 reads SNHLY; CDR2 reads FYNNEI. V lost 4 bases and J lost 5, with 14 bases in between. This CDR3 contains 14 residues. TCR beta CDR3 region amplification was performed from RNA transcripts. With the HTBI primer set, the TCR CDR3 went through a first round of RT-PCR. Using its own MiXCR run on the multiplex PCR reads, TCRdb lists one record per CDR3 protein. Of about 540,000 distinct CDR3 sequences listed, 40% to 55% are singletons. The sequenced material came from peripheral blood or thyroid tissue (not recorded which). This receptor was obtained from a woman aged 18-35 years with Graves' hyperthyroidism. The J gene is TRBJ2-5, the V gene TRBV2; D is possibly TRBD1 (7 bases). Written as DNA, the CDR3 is TGTGCCAGCAGTGTCACCAGGGGGGCCGAGACCCAGTACTTC. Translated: CASSVTRGAETQYF.